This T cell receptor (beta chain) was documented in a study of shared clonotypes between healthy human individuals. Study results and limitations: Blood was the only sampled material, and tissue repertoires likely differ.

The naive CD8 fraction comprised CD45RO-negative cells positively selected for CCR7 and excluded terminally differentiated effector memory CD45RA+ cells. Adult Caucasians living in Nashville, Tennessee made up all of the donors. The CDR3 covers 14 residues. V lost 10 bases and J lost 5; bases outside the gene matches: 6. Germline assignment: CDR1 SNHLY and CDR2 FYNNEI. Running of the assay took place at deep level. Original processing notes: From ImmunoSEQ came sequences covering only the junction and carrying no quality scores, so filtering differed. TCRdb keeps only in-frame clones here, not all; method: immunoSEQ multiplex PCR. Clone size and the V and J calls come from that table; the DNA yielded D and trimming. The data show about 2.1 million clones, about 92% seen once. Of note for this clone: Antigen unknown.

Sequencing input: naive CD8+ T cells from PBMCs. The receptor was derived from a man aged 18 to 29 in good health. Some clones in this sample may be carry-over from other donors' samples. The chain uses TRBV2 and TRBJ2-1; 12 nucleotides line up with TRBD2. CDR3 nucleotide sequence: TGTGCCACCCCTCTAGCGGGAGGGGACAATGAGCAGTTCTTC. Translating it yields CATPLAGGDNEQFF.